A single sample gave rise to the 30 T cell receptor beta chains below, sequenced in a study of CD8+ T cells in alopecia areata. Extracted from the samples, RNA was reverse transcribed into cDNA to serve as the sequencing template. Repertoires were generated with immunoSEQ multiplex PCR, while TCRdb's copy carries only in-frame clones and drops some. The repertoire consists of under 200,000 clones, with 50% to 70% occurring once and the leading ten covering 0.91%. Treatment specified: oral pan-JAK inhibitor, 5-10 mg twice daily. This sample comprised CD4+ T cells sorted from blood, obtained at week 4, from a patient treated with tofacitinib. All receptors come from a human donor with alopecia areata.

This chain connects TRBV7-2 to TRBJ2-5; 7 positions match TRBD2. V gave up 3 bases and J gave up 3 bases; unmatched junction bases: 10. The CDR3 spans 16 residues. CDR1 and CDR2 (germline): SGHTA, FQGNSA. CDR3 loop: CASSFSISGAKETQYF. In DNA, the CDR3 is TGTGCCAGCAGCTTCTCGATCAGCGGGGCAAAAGAGACCCAGTACTTC.

The J gene is TRBJ2-6, the V gene TRBV9; D is unclear. V was trimmed by 3 bases and J by 1 base, leaving 5 bases between them. The CDR3 loop spans 14 amino acids. From germline, CDR1 is SGDLS and CDR2 YYNGEE. For the CDR3, the DNA is TGTGCCAGCAGCGCCCCATCTGGGGCCAACGTCCTGACTTTC. It yields the protein CASSAPSGANVLTF.

Remarks on this clone: Here the CDR3 omits its conserved ending phenylalanine or tryptophan, so a read error is the likely source. The J gene is TRBJ1-2, the V gene TRBV4-3, with D perhaps matching TRBD1 (6 bases). Trimming shortened V by 0 bases and J by 6 bases, and 14 bases separated the two germline ends. This CDR3 is 15 amino acids long. Germline V gene lookup returns CDR1 LGHNA and CDR2 YSLEER. Here the CDR3 reads CASSQEFRGADGYTL. In DNA form, the CDR3 reads TGCGCCAGCAGCCAAGAGTTTCGGGGGGCCGATGGCTACACCCTC.

V usage is TRBV30 and J usage is TRBJ2-5; TRBD1 aligns across 8 bases. The germline V gene encodes CDR1 GTSNPN and CDR2 SVGIG (reference sequence). V lost 0 bases to trimming and J lost 7 bases; unmatched junction nucleotides: 16. The CDR3 is 17 amino acids. The CDR3 loop reads CAWSVVRRTGGKGTQYF. As DNA, the CDR3 is TGTGCCTGGAGTGTAGTGAGAAGAACAGGGGGGAAGGGGACCCAGTACTTC.

A few counts support this clone. The V call is TRBV4-2, the J call TRBJ2-5; 8 bases agree with TRBD1. There are 17 residues in the CDR3. Germline lookup yields CDR1 LGHNA and CDR2 YNFKEQ. V was clipped by 0 bases and J by 5 bases; unmatched bases: 11. CDR3 nucleotide sequence: TGTGCCAGCAGCCAAGATGATGGGCAGGGGGCAAGGGAGACCCAGTACTTC. This codes for CASSQDDGQGARETQYF.

The chain is built from TRBV29-1 and TRBJ1-2; no firm D call. Trimming took 8 bases from V and 5 from J, leaving 15 bases between them. The CDR3 is 12 amino acids. Per the germline V gene, CDR1 is SQVTM and CDR2 is ANQGSEA. CDR3 sequence reads: CSLKTAVYGYTF. The DNA for the CDR3 is TGCAGCCTCAAAACCGCCGTATATGGCTACACCTTC.

The genes are TRBV15 and TRBJ1-5, with D unclear. This CDR3 has 17 amino acids. The germline V and J ends were trimmed by 2 bases and 2 bases, with 16 bases remaining between them. Looked up from germline, CDR1 is LNHNV and CDR2 is YYDKDF (reference sequence). DNA for the CDR3: TGTGCCACCAGCAGAACGATGGCCGGAGGAGGCAATCAGCCCCAGCATTTT. Amino acid sequence: CATSRTMAGGGNQPQHF.

The chain links TRBV29-1 to TRBJ1-3; D perhaps matches TRBD1 (5 bases). The CDR3 is made up of 13 amino acids. The germline CDR1 and CDR2 sequences are SQVTM and ANQGSEA. Deletions cut 0 bases from V and 4 bases from J, with 7 bases between. In DNA form, the CDR3 reads TGCAGCGTTGAAGAGCGGACAGGAAACACCATATATTTT. Its translation: CSVEERTGNTIYF.

The chain couples TRBV25-1 to TRBJ2-1; D gene uncertain. Looked up from germline, CDR1 is MGHDK and CDR2 is SYGVNS. The CDR3 extends over 11 amino acids. The V end lost 7 bases, the J end lost 3 bases, and 4 bases lay between the germline ends. CDR3 nucleotides: TGTGCCAGCAACCACTACAATGAGCAGTTCTTC. Protein: CASNHYNEQFF. Full variable domain (rest looked up from reference TRBV25-1 and TRBJ2-1): EADIYQTPRYLVIGTGKKITLECSQTMGHDKMYWYQQDPGMELHLIHYSYGVNSTEKGDLSSESTVSRIRTEHFPLTLESARPSHTSQYLCASNHYNEQFFGPGTRLTVL.

This chain uses TRBV5-1 with TRBJ1-1; D might be TRBD1 (5 bases). CDR3 length equals 14 residues. V lost 0 bases to trimming and J lost 4 bases, with 10 bases between them. Germline V CDR1 and CDR2: SGHRS, YFSETQ. The CDR3 bases are TGCGCCAGCAGCTTGGAAGGGGATACCACTGAAGCTTTCTTT. Its translation is CASSLEGDTTEAFF.

V is TRBV25-1 and J is TRBJ2-2; TRBD1 might be the D (6 bases). The CDR3 loop spans 13 amino acids. Germline V gene sequence: CDR1 MGHDK, CDR2 SYGVNS. V lost 6 bases to trimming and J lost 4 bases, with 9 bases between them. CDR3 protein: CASSRGGTGELFF. The CDR3 nucleotides read TGTGCCAGCAGCCGAGGGGGCACCGGGGAGCTGTTTTTT.

The DNA of the CDR3 is TGTGCCAGCAGTGAAGGGCCTAATTCACCCCTCCACTTT. Amino acids: CASSEGPNSPLHF. The rearrangement links TRBV6-1 to TRBJ1-6; D gene uncertain. Germline V CDR1 and CDR2: MNHNS, SASEGT. V was trimmed by 1 base and J by 6 bases, leaving 4 bases between them. This CDR3 is built from 13 residues.

The chain links TRBV6-6 to TRBJ2-7; D remains unclear. Germline V gives CDR1 MNHNY, CDR2 SVGAGI (reference sequence). Trimming took 5 bases from V and 1 from J, leaving 3 bases between them. The CDR3 has 11 amino acids. The CDR3 region is CASSNSYEQYF. CDR3 nucleotide sequence: TGTGCCAGCAGTAATTCCTACGAGCAGTACTTC.

This clone was seen more than once but under ten times. The DNA for the CDR3 is TGCAGCGTTGCGGGACGGATGAACACTGAAGCTTTCTTT. Translation gives CSVAGRMNTEAFF. This chain joins TRBV29-1 and TRBJ1-1; TRBD1 is a possible D gene (5 bases). The CDR3 runs to 13 residues. The V end lost 4 bases, the J end lost 0 bases, and 9 bases lay between the germline ends. Germline-derived CDR1 and CDR2 are SQVTM and ANQGSEA.

The chain joins TRBV30 to TRBJ1-1; 8 bases agree with TRBD1. This CDR3 spans 17 amino acids. The germline gives CDR1 GTSNPN, CDR2 SVGIG (reference sequence). Losses at the gene ends were 2 bases for V and 5 bases for J; bases not matched to a gene: 16. The chain's CDR3 is CAWSPIGSGGRKTEAFF. In DNA, the CDR3 is TGTGCCTGGAGTCCTATCGGATCAGGGGGCAGGAAGACTGAAGCTTTCTTT.

This chain links TRBV30 with TRBJ2-6; no clear D gene. CDR1 and CDR2 from the germline V gene are GTSNPN and SVGIG (reference sequence). CDR3 size: 14 residues. Trimming pared 7 bases from V and 0 bases from J, leaving 10 bases between. The CDR3, as DNA: TGTGCCTCCAGTAAGGGCTCTGGGGCCAACGTCCTGACTTTC. It translates to CASSKGSGANVLTF.

The chain employs TRBV15 and TRBJ1-5, with no clear D. Germline V gives CDR1 LNHNV, CDR2 YYDKDF (reference sequence). V gave up 1 base and J gave up 0 bases, with 22 bases separating them. CDR3 length: 20 residues. The CDR3 DNA sequence: TGTGCCACCAGCAGAGTGACATTTGCGGGCCTTGTGGGTAGCAATCAGCCCCAGCATTTT. As protein: CATSRVTFAGLVGSNQPQHF.

The rearrangement uses TRBV19 and TRBJ2-3, with D possibly being TRBD1 (5 bases). This CDR3 spans 14 amino acids. V lost 3 bases and J lost 4, with 11 bases in between. Germline values: CDR1 LNHDA, CDR2 SQIVND (reference sequence). The CDR3 here is CASSIRQPPDTQYF. CDR3 bases: TGTGCCAGTAGTATTCGACAGCCACCAGATACGCAGTATTTT.

The V gene is TRBV29-1, the J gene TRBJ2-7; D gene uncertain. The V and J ends lost 0 bases and 3 bases respectively, with 6 bases between them. CDR3 length equals 12 residues. Germline CDR1 SQVTM, CDR2 ANQGSEA. In DNA, the CDR3 is TGCAGCGTTGAAGACACCCTCTACGAGCAGTACTTC. It encodes CSVEDTLYEQYF.

The sample holds a few counts of this clone. The chain carries TRBV5-1 and TRBJ2-1; D unclear. Looked up from germline, CDR1 is SGHRS and CDR2 is YFSETQ. The CDR3 consists of 14 residues. Trimming pared 0 bases from V and 2 bases from J, leaving 6 bases between. The CDR3 nucleotides are TGCGCCAGCAGCTTGGATCAAACCTACAATGAGCAGTTCTTC. This sequence encodes CASSLDQTYNEQFF. Together with reference TRBV5-1 and TRBJ2-1, the CDR3 gives the full variable domain: KAGVTQTPRYLIKTRGQQVTLSCSPISGHRSVSWYQQTPGQGLQFLFEYFSETQRNKGNFPGRFSGRQFSNSRSEMNVSTLELGDSALYLCASSLDQTYNEQFFGPGTRLTVL.

The CDR3: CAWSVLLTEYNEQFF. DNA for the CDR3: TGTGCCTGGAGTGTACTGTTGACAGAATACAATGAGCAGTTCTTC. The V and J genes are TRBV30 and TRBJ2-1; TRBD1 might be the D (5 bases). This CDR3 spans 15 amino acids. Trimming took off 0 bases at V and 4 bases at J, with 13 bases between the two ends. The germline V gene has CDR1 GTSNPN and CDR2 SVGIG (reference sequence).

The chain couples TRBV11-2 to TRBJ2-3; weak D call: TRBD1 (7 bases). Per germline, CDR1 SGHAT and CDR2 FQNNGV. V gave up 0 bases and J gave up 2 bases, with 15 bases separating them. The CDR3 contains 17 residues. CDR3 sequence reads: CASSLDQQGRNTDTQYF. CDR3 nucleotides: TGTGCCAGCAGCTTAGATCAACAGGGGAGGAACACAGATACGCAGTATTTT.

The chain joins TRBV7-3 to TRBJ2-1, with D perhaps given as TRBD1 or TRBD2 (5 bases each). Germline assignment: CDR1 SGHTA and CDR2 FQGTGA. This CDR3 comprises 17 residues. The germline V and J ends were trimmed by 5 bases and 9 bases, with 26 bases remaining between them. CDR3 loop: CASSPGSGTGISLEQFF. The CDR3, as DNA: TGTGCCAGCAGCCCAGGTTCTGGGACGGGGATCTCGCTTGAGCAGTTCTTC.

The chain employs TRBV5-4 and TRBJ2-3, with unresolved D. Germline V gives CDR1 SGHNT, CDR2 YYREEE (reference sequence). This CDR3 region has 15 residues. V dropped 0 bases and J dropped 5 bases, with 13 bases sitting between them. In nucleotides, the CDR3 is TGTGCCAGCAGCTTGGAAGTGGTGACCGGAGATACGCAGTATTTT. Its protein product is CASSLEVVTGDTQYF. Combining the CDR3 with reference TRBV5-4 and TRBJ2-3 gives the whole variable domain ETGVTQSPTHLIKTRGQQVTLRCSSQSGHNTVSWYQQALGQGPQFIFQYYREEENGRGNFPPRFSGLQFPNYSSELNVNALELDDSALYLCASSLEVVTGDTQYFGPGTRLTVL.

The genes are TRBV9 and TRBJ2-6, with 11 bases aligning to TRBD2. V trimming: 0 bases; J trimming: 1 base; junction bases outside the gene matches: 6. Germline lookup yields CDR1 SGDLS and CDR2 YYNGEE. The CDR3 sequence is 19 residues long. The CDR3 here is CASSVDLAGGSSGANVLTF. As DNA, the CDR3 is TGTGCCAGCAGCGTAGATCTAGCGGGGGGTTCATCTGGGGCCAACGTCCTGACTTTC.

The genes are TRBV6-6 and TRBJ2-7, with D perhaps matching TRBD1 (6 bases). V was trimmed by 4 bases and J by 3 bases, leaving 13 bases between them. CDR1 MNHNY and CDR2 SVGAGI come from the germline V gene (reference sequence). The CDR3 covers 14 residues. The CDR3 spells CASSSSGTYYEQYF. The CDR3 nucleotides are TGTGCCAGCAGTTCCTCCGGGACATACTACGAGCAGTACTTC.

The rearrangement joins TRBV5-1 to TRBJ2-1, with D possibly being TRBD1 or TRBD2 (5 bases each). CDR3 length: 14 amino acids. Per germline, CDR1 SGHRS and CDR2 YFSETQ. Trimming left V 5 bases short and J 7 bases short, with 16 bases between. CDR3 protein: CASRGDGLRNEQFF. CDR3 coding DNA: TGCGCCAGCAGAGGGGACGGGCTGAGGAATGAGCAGTTCTTC.

V gene TRBV5-1 combines with J gene TRBJ1-1; the D gene is possibly TRBD1 (5 bases). Germline V gene lookup returns CDR1 SGHRS and CDR2 YFSETQ. V was cut by 2 bases and J by 1 base, with 15 bases left in between. This CDR3 has 16 amino acids. This chain's CDR3 is CASSFALAGPNTEAFF. CDR3 nucleotides: TGCGCCAGCAGCTTTGCTTTGGCGGGGCCGAACACTGAAGCTTTCTTT.

This clone appeared once. The V gene is TRBV9, the J gene TRBJ2-1; D unresolved. CDR1 and CDR2 from the germline V gene are SGDLS and YYNGEE. V lost 0 bases and J 4 bases, leaving 5 bases between the germline ends. This CDR3 is built from 13 residues. The CDR3 nucleotides read TGTGCCAGCAGCGTAGAATGGTACAATGAGCAGTTCTTC. Translation: CASSVEWYNEQFF.

This CDR3 is CASIRGTSNQPQHF. Here the CDR3 DNA reads TGTGCCAGCATCAGGGGGACGAGCAATCAGCCCCAGCATTTT. This chain links TRBV27 with TRBJ1-5, with 7 bases fitting TRBD1. With 7 bases clipped from V and 1 base from J, the junction kept 4 bases outside the gene matches. The CDR3 contains 14 residues. Germline CDR1 reads MNHEY; CDR2 reads SMNVEV (reference sequence).